The clone carrying this T cell receptor (beta chain) was recorded once. TCRdb's table, derived via immunoSEQ multiplex PCR, lists solely in-frame clones and lacks some. The sample has some 55,000 clones, around nine tenths seen once. This record belongs to a study of T cell changes during pregnancy in multiple sclerosis. The CDR3 is 13 amino acids. Trimming took 5 bases from V and 2 from J, leaving 8 bases between them. Germline lookup yields CDR1 SGDLS and CDR2 YYNGEE. This sequence was found in a human donor whose cells served as feeder cells for cultures in a pregnancy study. The rearrangement joins TRBV9 to TRBJ2-1; D possibly corresponds to TRBD2 (5 bases). Sequenced: peripheral blood from another person, used as feeder cells. The CDR3 DNA follows: TGTGCCAGCAGTTTGGAGGCCTACAATGAGCAGTTCTTC. Protein sequence: CASSLEAYNEQFF.